This T cell receptor beta chain was observed in a study of Graves' ophthalmopathy and Graves' hyperthyroidism. Study outcomes and limitations: In separating ophthalmopathy from stable hyperthyroidism, a 13-signature model achieved about 91% sensitivity and nearly 84% specificity.

Amplification targeted the TCR beta CDR3 regions, with RNA transcripts as the source material. The first-round RT-PCR employed HTBI primers together with the Qiagen OneStep RT-PCR kit. A multiplex PCR was then performed as the second round. TCRdb re-called the multiplex PCR reads through MiXCR, storing one row per CDR3 protein. This table holds 340,000 or so distinct CDR3 sequences, under 20% found once. This clonotype was seen at least ten times. Antigen unknown. A read error is likely, as this CDR3 ends without the conserved phenylalanine or tryptophan. The CDR3 loop spans 12 amino acids. Germline CDR1 reads MNHEY; CDR2 reads SVGEGT. V was cut by 2 bases and J by 6 bases, with 7 bases left in between.

This TCR derives from an adult man with Graves' ophthalmopathy. The sequencing input was peripheral blood. This chain joins TRBV6-2 or TRBV6-3 and TRBJ1-2; D ambiguous. DNA for the CDR3: TGTGCCAGCAGTTACCTTGGGAATGGCTACACCTCC. It encodes CASSYLGNGYTS.